The 27 T cell receptor beta chains below were found in one sample sequenced in a study of T cell responses to AZD1222 COVID-19 vaccine. Some clones are missing from TCRdb's copy, which holds only in-frame ones; the method was immunoSEQ multiplex PCR. The repertoire holds approximately 110,000 clones, about 87% seen once, with 4.4% in the top ten. This material consisted of peripheral blood, taken on day 0 of AZD1222 vaccination. These TCRs come from an adult in good health.

The chain employs TRBV19 and TRBJ1-6; D call uncertain. The CDR3 runs 14 residues. Germline-derived CDR1 and CDR2 are LNHDA and SQIVND (reference sequence). Deletions cut 2 bases from V and 8 bases from J, with 10 bases between. CDR3 protein: CASSIKPEHSPLHF. In DNA, the CDR3 is TGTGCCAGTAGTATAAAGCCGGAGCATTCACCCCTCCACTTT. Supplemented by reference TRBV19 and TRBJ1-6, the full variable domain reads DGGITQSPKYLFRKEGQNVTLSCEQNLNHDAMYWYRQDPGQGLRLIYYSQIVNDFQKGDIAEGYSVSREKKESFPLTVTSAQKNPTAFYLCASSIKPEHSPLHFGNGTRLTVT.

This chain joins TRBV18 and TRBJ1-1; the match to TRBD1 covers 11 bases. Germline CDR1 and CDR2: KGHSH and LQKENI. This CDR3 spans 15 amino acids. The V segment lost 0 bases and the J segment 5 bases; nucleotides outside the gene matches: 2. The CDR3 region is CASSPPDRGLTEAFF. As DNA, the CDR3 is TGTGCCAGCTCACCACCGGACAGGGGGCTTACTGAAGCTTTCTTT.

This chain connects TRBV19 to TRBJ1-2; D unresolved. V was pared by 3 bases and J by 5 bases, with 16 bases between. Per germline, CDR1 LNHDA and CDR2 SQIVND (reference sequence). The CDR3 is 15 amino acids. The CDR3 loop is CASSILVAVPYGYTF. CDR3 DNA: TGTGCCAGTAGTATCCTCGTGGCGGTGCCATATGGCTACACCTTC.

This clone was counted between two and nine times. The V call is TRBV5-1, the J call TRBJ1-3, with TRBD1 identical over 7 bases. The V and J ends lost 4 bases and 0 bases, in that order; junction bases with no gene match: 4. The CDR3 has 15 residues. Germline V gene sequence: CDR1 SGHRS, CDR2 YFSETQ. The CDR3 here is CASSSWTGSGNTIYF. CDR3 DNA: TGCGCCAGCAGCAGTTGGACAGGCTCTGGAAACACCATATATTTT.

The chain joins TRBV7-2 to TRBJ2-7; TRBD1 agrees at 7 bases. V trimming: 4 bases; J trimming: 4 bases; junction bases outside the gene matches: 7. Germline V gene sequence: CDR1 SGHTA, CDR2 FQGNSA. This CDR3 spans 14 amino acids. The CDR3 loop is CASSSGQKTYEQYF. CDR3 sequence (DNA): TGTGCCAGCAGCTCGGGACAGAAAACTTACGAGCAGTACTTC.

This chain connects TRBV24-1 to TRBJ2-3, with 7 bases fitting TRBD1. Germline CDR1 and CDR2: KGHDR and SFDVKD. The CDR3 has 17 residues. With V trimmed by 2 bases and J by 0 bases, 7 bases remained unmatched. CDR3 DNA: TGTGCCACCAGTGATTGGGAGACAGGGTTGAGCACAGATACGCAGTATTTT. Its translation: CATSDWETGLSTDTQYF.

The rearrangement uses TRBV18 and TRBJ2-2; weak D call: TRBD1 (6 bases). V was cut by 5 bases and J by 4 bases, with 11 bases left in between. Germline lookup yields CDR1 KGHSH and CDR2 LQKENI. The CDR3 sequence is 14 residues long. The chain's CDR3 is CASSLQGPTGELFF. The DNA for the CDR3 is TGTGCCAGCTCATTACAGGGACCCACCGGGGAGCTGTTTTTT.

The chain is built from TRBV25-1 and TRBJ2-7, with TRBD1 matching over 12 bases. Germline assignment: CDR1 MGHDK and CDR2 SYGVNS. The trim removed 5 bases at V and 5 bases at J, leaving 10 bases unmatched. The CDR3 totals 16 residues. The CDR3 is CASSSRGQGALNEQYF. In DNA form, the CDR3 reads TGTGCCAGCAGTTCACGGGGACAGGGGGCTCTAAACGAGCAGTACTTC.

The chain has TRBV5-1 and TRBJ1-5; tentative D call: TRBD1 (5 bases). Germline-derived CDR1 and CDR2 are SGHRS and YFSETQ. V lost 4 bases, J lost 6 bases, and 14 bases lay in between. The CDR3 length is 14 residues. The chain's CDR3 is CASSPGRDGQPQHF. DNA for the CDR3: TGCGCCAGCAGCCCGGGACGGGACGGTCAGCCCCAGCATTTT.

This chain links TRBV7-9 with TRBJ1-2; 7 bases agree with TRBD1. This CDR3 has 12 amino acids. The J segment lost 4 bases and the V segment lost 5 bases, leaving 1 base of the junction unmatched. Germline values: CDR1 SEHNR, CDR2 FQNEAQ (reference sequence). The CDR3 reads CASSRQGYGYTF. In DNA form, the CDR3 reads TGTGCCAGCAGCAGACAGGGCTATGGCTACACCTTC. Full variable domain (rest looked up from reference TRBV7-9 and TRBJ1-2): DTGVSQNPRHKITKRGQNVTFRCDPISEHNRLYWYRQTLGQGPEFLTYFQNEAQLEKSRLLSDRFSAERPKGSFSTLEIQRTEQGDSAMYLCASSRQGYGYTFGSGTRLTVV.

There are a few counts of this clone. The chain employs TRBV29-1 and TRBJ2-7; TRBD1 agrees at 9 bases. This CDR3 comprises 12 residues. The germline V gene has CDR1 SQVTM and CDR2 ANQGSEA. V dropped 4 bases and J dropped 4; count of bases not matched to a gene: 2. The CDR3 coding sequence is TGCAGCGTTGGGGGGACAGGGTACGAGCAGTACTTC. Its translation: CSVGGTGYEQYF.

The chain combines TRBV2 with TRBJ1-2; D not certain. The CDR3 is made up of 15 amino acids. The ends were cut back, 3 bases at V and 6 bases at J, with 17 bases in the middle. CDR1 SNHLY and CDR2 FYNNEI come from the germline V gene. The chain's CDR3 is CASSDIAYKSDGYTF. The CDR3 DNA is TGTGCCAGCAGTGACATCGCCTACAAATCAGATGGCTACACCTTC.

The chain recombines TRBV27 with TRBJ2-1; 9 positions agree with TRBD1. Per the germline V gene, CDR1 is MNHEY and CDR2 is SMNVEV (reference sequence). The length of the CDR3 is 15 residues. The J segment lost 5 bases and the V segment lost 6 bases, leaving 8 bases of the junction unmatched. CDR3 loop: CASSYWGQGNNEQFF. The CDR3 bases are TGTGCCAGCAGCTATTGGGGACAGGGAAACAATGAGCAGTTCTTC.

The chain joins TRBV4-2 to TRBJ1-2; the D is unclear. The CDR3 has 13 amino acids. Germline lookup yields CDR1 LGHNA and CDR2 YNFKEQ. The germline V and J ends were trimmed by 1 base and 3 bases, with 6 bases remaining between them. The CDR3 DNA is TGTGCCAGCAGCCAAGGAACGGACTATGGCTACACCTTC. Protein sequence: CASSQGTDYGYTF.

The chain uses TRBV6-6 and TRBJ2-7; TRBD1 might be the D (6 bases). V shed 8 bases and J shed 2 bases, with 10 bases lying between them. This CDR3 comprises 12 residues. The V gene's germline CDR1 is MNHNY and CDR2 SVGAGI (reference sequence). CDR3: CASRDTTYEQYF. CDR3 in DNA: TGTGCCAGCCGGGACACGACCTACGAGCAGTACTTC.

Comments on this clone: Other DNA sequences in this specimen translate into the identical CDR3. The chain carries TRBV28 and TRBJ1-4; D gene ambiguous. Germline assignment: CDR1 MDHEN and CDR2 SYDVKM. Trimming removed 7 bases at V and 0 bases at J, with 9 bases between. This CDR3 has 14 residues. CDR3 in amino acids: CASTSGTTNEKLFF. DNA for the CDR3: TGTGCCAGCACCTCGGGGACAACTAATGAAAAACTGTTTTTT. Supplemented by reference TRBV28 and TRBJ1-4, the full variable domain reads DVKVTQSSRYLVKRTGEKVFLECVQDMDHENMFWYRQDPGLGLRLIYFSYDVKMKEKGDIPEGYSVSREKKERFSLILESASTNQTSMYLCASTSGTTNEKLFFGSGTQLSVL.

This chain uses TRBV7-3 with TRBJ2-3; D ambiguous. The germline V gene encodes CDR1 SGHTA and CDR2 FQGTGA. The germline V and J ends were trimmed by 5 bases and 0 bases, with 12 bases remaining between them. CDR3 size: 15 residues. The CDR3 is CASSPSRASTDTQYF. CDR3 coding DNA: TGTGCCAGCAGCCCGTCTAGGGCTAGCACAGATACGCAGTATTTT.

The chain couples TRBV7-2 to TRBJ2-5; TRBD2 agrees at 9 bases. Germline-derived CDR1 and CDR2 are SGHTA and FQGNSA. Germline trimming cut 5 bases from V and 3 bases from J; bases unmatched to any gene: 10. The length of the CDR3 is 16 residues. DNA for the CDR3: TGTGCCAGCAGCCGGCGGGGGCTAGCGGGAAAAGAGACCCAGTACTTC. This translates into CASSRRGLAGKETQYF. Using reference TRBV7-2 and TRBJ2-5 for the parts outside the CDR3, the full variable domain is GAGVSQSPSNKVTEKGKDVELRCDPISGHTALYWYRQSLGQGLEFLIYFQGNSAPDKSGLPSDRFSAERTGGSVSTLTIQRTQQEDSAVYLCASSRRGLAGKETQYFGPGTRLLVL.

The chain links TRBV6-1 to TRBJ1-6; perhaps TRBD1 as D (5 bases). The CDR3 spans 16 residues. Germline V CDR1 and CDR2: MNHNS, SASEGT. Trimming removed 2 bases at V and 10 bases at J, with 18 bases between. The CDR3 DNA reads TGTGCCAGCAGTGAATGGGCAACAGGAGAAGGATCACCCCTCCACTTT. It specifies CASSEWATGEGSPLHF.

The sample holds a few counts of this clone. The rearrangement uses TRBV29-1 and TRBJ1-1; TRBD1 is a possible D gene (6 bases). Per germline, CDR1 SQVTM and CDR2 ANQGSEA. This CDR3 is 14 amino acids long. The V and J ends lost 4 bases and 4 bases respectively, with 16 bases between them. This chain's CDR3 is CSVGSMTGRTEAFF. The CDR3 DNA reads TGCAGCGTTGGGTCGATGACAGGTCGCACTGAAGCTTTCTTT. The full variable domain, in which reference TRBV29-1 and TRBJ1-1 provide the parts outside the CDR3, is SAVISQKPSRDICQRGTSLTIQCQVDSQVTMMFWYRQQPGQSLTLIATANQGSEATYESGFVIDKFPISRPNLTFSTLTVSNMSPEDSSIYLCSVGSMTGRTEAFFGQGTRLTVV.

This chain joins TRBV2 and TRBJ2-2, with no clear D. Germline V gives CDR1 SNHLY, CDR2 FYNNEI. This CDR3 has 14 amino acids. V dropped 5 bases and J dropped 0 bases, with 7 bases sitting between them. This CDR3 is CASSPHTNTGELFF. The DNA for the CDR3 is TGTGCCAGCAGTCCACACACGAACACCGGGGAGCTGTTTTTT.

V usage is TRBV27 and J usage is TRBJ1-4; D gene ambiguous. The CDR3 totals 17 residues. Germline CDR1 reads MNHEY; CDR2 reads SMNVEV (reference sequence). V dropped 0 bases and J dropped 3 bases, with 14 bases sitting between them. The CDR3 region is CASSLSPDGWANEKLFF. CDR3 DNA sequence: TGTGCCAGCAGTTTATCGCCCGACGGCTGGGCTAATGAAAAACTGTTTTTT.

The chain couples TRBV24-1 to TRBJ2-1, with 13 bases lining up with TRBD2. Germline CDR1 and CDR2: KGHDR and SFDVKD. This CDR3 comprises 16 residues. V shed 7 bases and J 6 bases; nucleotides not matched to a gene: 8. The CDR3 reads CATSLGGLAGVNEQFF. The CDR3 DNA is TGTGCCACCAGCCTAGGAGGACTAGCGGGAGTCAATGAGCAGTTCTTC.

The chain combines TRBV20-1 with TRBJ1-6, with 7 bases matching TRBD1. Germline V gives CDR1 DFQATT, CDR2 SNEGSKA (reference sequence). The CDR3 runs to 14 residues. J lost 7 bases, V lost 3 bases, and 6 bases had no gene match. The CDR3 sequence: CSASRAQGNSPLHF. The CDR3 region has the DNA TGCAGTGCTAGTAGAGCACAGGGGAATTCACCCCTCCACTTT.

The chain recombines TRBV29-1 with TRBJ1-4; D might be TRBD1 (6 bases). This CDR3 contains 12 residues. Trimming cost V 7 bases and J 6 bases, with 12 bases left between them. Germline lookup yields CDR1 SQVTM and CDR2 ANQGSEA. The CDR3 DNA sequence: TGCAGCGCCGTCGGGGGCGATGAAAAACTGTTTTTT. Translation gives CSAVGGDEKLFF. Full variable domain (rest looked up from reference TRBV29-1 and TRBJ1-4): SAVISQKPSRDICQRGTSLTIQCQVDSQVTMMFWYRQQPGQSLTLIATANQGSEATYESGFVIDKFPISRPNLTFSTLTVSNMSPEDSSIYLCSAVGGDEKLFFGSGTQLSVL.

The chain couples TRBV19 to TRBJ1-2; D gene ambiguous. Per the germline V gene, CDR1 is LNHDA and CDR2 is SQIVND (reference sequence). The length of the CDR3 is 13 residues. Deletions cut 3 bases from V and 2 bases from J, with 7 bases between. The CDR3 sequence: CASSMWENYGYTF. For the CDR3, the DNA is TGTGCCAGTAGTATGTGGGAGAACTATGGCTACACCTTC.

Written as DNA, the CDR3 is TGTGCCAGCAGCGCGCTAGCGGGTGGGGAGCTGTTTTTT. Protein sequence: CASSALAGGELFF. This sequence joins TRBV7-9 and TRBJ2-2, with 8 bases lining up with TRBD2. This CDR3 has 13 amino acids. J was trimmed by 8 bases and V by 5 bases; bases with no gene match: 4. Germline V lookup: CDR1 SEHNR, CDR2 FQNEAQ (reference sequence).